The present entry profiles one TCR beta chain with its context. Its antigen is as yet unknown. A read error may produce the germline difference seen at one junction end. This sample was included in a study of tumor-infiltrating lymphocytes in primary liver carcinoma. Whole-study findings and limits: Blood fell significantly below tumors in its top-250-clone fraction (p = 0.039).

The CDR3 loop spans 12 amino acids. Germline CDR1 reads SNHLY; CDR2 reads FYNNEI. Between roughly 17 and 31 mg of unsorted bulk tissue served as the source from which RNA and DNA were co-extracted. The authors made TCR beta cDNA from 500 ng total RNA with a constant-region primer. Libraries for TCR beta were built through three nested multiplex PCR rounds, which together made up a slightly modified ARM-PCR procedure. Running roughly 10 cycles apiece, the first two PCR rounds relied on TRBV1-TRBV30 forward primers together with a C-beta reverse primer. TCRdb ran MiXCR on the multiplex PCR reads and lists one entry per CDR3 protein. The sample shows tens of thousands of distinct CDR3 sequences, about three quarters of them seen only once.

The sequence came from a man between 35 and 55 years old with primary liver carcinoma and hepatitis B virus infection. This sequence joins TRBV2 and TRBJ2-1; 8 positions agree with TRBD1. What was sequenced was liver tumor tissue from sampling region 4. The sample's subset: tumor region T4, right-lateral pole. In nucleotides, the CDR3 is TGCGCCAGTTCGACAGGGGAGGATGAGCAGCTCTTC. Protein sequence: CASSTGEDEQLF.